This record concerns one TCR beta chain sequence. Assay: immunoSEQ multiplex PCR; the TCRdb copy retains only in-frame clones and omits some. The data show hundreds of thousands of clones, 70% to 90% seen once. These data are taken from a study of blood T cell repertoires in COVID-19. About the study: The samples span acute and convalescent COVID-19 from the United States, Italy and Spain.

J gave up 3 bases and V 5 bases, and 4 bases lay outside the gene matches. In germline, CDR1 is SGHTA, CDR2 FQGNSA. The CDR3 sequence is 14 residues long. The chain recombines TRBV7-2 with TRBJ1-5; 7 bases line up with TRBD1. Sequenced: peripheral blood. The receptor comes from a man between 60 and 70 years old with acute or convalescent COVID-19. The CDR3 DNA follows: TGTGCCAGCAGCCAGGACAGGTTCAATCAGCCCCAGCATTTT. Encoded protein: CASSQDRFNQPQHF.